This T cell receptor beta chain was retrieved from a study of CDR3 diversity in severe acne. One entry per CDR3 protein results from TCRdb running MiXCR on the PCR reads. The sample holds more than 80,000 distinct CDR3 sequences, roughly 49% seen once. CDR1 DFQATT and CDR2 SNEGSKA come from the germline V gene (reference sequence). Trimming removed 4 bases from V and 0 bases from J, with 7 bases in between. This CDR3 contains 13 residues. The J gene is TRBJ1-3, the V gene TRBV20-1; perhaps TRBD1 as D (5 bases). The clonotype was recovered from a male donor with severe acne vulgaris. The sequenced sample was blood. The CDR3 here is CSANQGSGNTIYF. The CDR3 DNA follows: TGCAGTGCTAATCAGGGCTCTGGAAACACCATATATTTT.